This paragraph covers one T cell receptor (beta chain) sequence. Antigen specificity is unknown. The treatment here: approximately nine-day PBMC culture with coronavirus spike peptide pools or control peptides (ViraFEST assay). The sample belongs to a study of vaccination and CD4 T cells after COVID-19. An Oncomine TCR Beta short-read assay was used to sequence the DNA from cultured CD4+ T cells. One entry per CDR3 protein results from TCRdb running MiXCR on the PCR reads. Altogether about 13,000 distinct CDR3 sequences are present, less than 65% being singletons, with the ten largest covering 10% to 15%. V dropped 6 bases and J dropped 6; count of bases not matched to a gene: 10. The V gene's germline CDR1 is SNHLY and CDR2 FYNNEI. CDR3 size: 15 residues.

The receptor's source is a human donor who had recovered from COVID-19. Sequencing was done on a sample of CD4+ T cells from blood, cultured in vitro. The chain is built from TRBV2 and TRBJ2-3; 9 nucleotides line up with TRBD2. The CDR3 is CASRGSSGGWDTQYF. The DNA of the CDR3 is TGTGCCAGCAGGGGGAGTAGCGGGGGTTGGGATACGCAGTATTTT.